This T cell receptor beta chain was identified in a study of beta chain features in type 1 diabetes. Overall study results and limits: Relative to healthy donors, patients appeared to have naive, central memory and Treg TCRB repertoires that were more similar. High-TCR-expressing cells could be over-represented by cDNA sequencing. Patients with Type 1 diabetes showed moderately but significantly shorter TCRB CDR3s in all four CD4+ subsets.

About this clone itself: Its specificity is not known.

Since all of the isolated RNA was reverse transcribed, expressed TCRB transcripts were what got sequenced. The data were produced by immunoSEQ multiplex PCR, yet TCRdb's version contains in-frame clones alone and is incomplete. The sample carries around 340,000 clones, roughly 8.8% recorded once. The CDR3 length is 11 residues. Germline values: CDR1 MDHEN, CDR2 SYDVKM. Trimming took 7 bases from V and 5 from J, leaving 8 bases between them. Sorting that relied on CD45RO/CCR7/CD25/CD127/CD95/CD27 yielded CD4+ naive, central memory, regulatory and stem cell-like memory cells. Purity of each sorted population was above 95%.

The chain recombines TRBV28 with TRBJ2-5; D remains ambiguous. Sample: central memory CD4+ T cells from blood. This TCR derives from a man aged 25-45 years with type 1 diabetes. CDR3 amino acids: CASNTEETQYF. The CDR3 coding sequence is TGTGCCAGCAACACGGAGGAGACCCAGTACTTC.